Only a few counts were recorded for the clone carrying this TCR beta chain. Its specificity is not known. Caucasian, healthy and from Russia, the donors were aged between roughly 6 and 100. The data were obtained in a study of blood T cells in healthy people across ages. With a J-beta primer mix and a sample-barcoded 5' primer, a second PCR ran about 6 to 11 cycles. Each CDR3 protein is one row after TCRdb ran MiXCR on the 5' RACE reads. The sample lists about 1.8 million distinct CDR3 sequences; around 50% were seen once. Study-level findings and limits: Bulk PBMC profiling left naive and antigen-experienced comparisons inconclusive.

The sample was blood. The receptor was derived from a woman aged 40 to 49 in good health.

The CDR3 bases are TGTGCCATCAGTGAGTCGGGACAGGGAAAGCAGACCCAGTACTTC. Its protein product is CAISESGQGKQTQYF. The rearrangement joins TRBV10-3 to TRBJ2-5; 9 nucleotides match TRBD1. In germline, CDR1 is ENHRY, CDR2 SYGVKD. The CDR3 is 15 residues long. V was pared by 0 bases and J by 6 bases, with 5 bases of the junction left unmatched.